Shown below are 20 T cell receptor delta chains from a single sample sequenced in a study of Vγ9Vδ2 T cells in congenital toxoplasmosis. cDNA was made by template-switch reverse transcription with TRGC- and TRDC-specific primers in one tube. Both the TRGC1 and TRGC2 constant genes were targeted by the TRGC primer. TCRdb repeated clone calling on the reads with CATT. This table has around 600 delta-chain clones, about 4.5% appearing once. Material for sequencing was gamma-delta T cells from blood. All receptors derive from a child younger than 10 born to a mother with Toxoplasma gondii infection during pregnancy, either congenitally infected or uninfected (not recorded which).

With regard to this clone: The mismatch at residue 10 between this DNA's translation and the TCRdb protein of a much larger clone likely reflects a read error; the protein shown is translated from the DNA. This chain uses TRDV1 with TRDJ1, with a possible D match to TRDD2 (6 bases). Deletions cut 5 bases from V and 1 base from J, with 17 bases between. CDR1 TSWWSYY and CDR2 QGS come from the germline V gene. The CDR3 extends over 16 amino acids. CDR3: CALGNPSAGLTDKLIF. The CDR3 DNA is TGTGCTCTTGGGAACCCTTCCGCCGGCCTCACCGATAAACTCATCTTT.

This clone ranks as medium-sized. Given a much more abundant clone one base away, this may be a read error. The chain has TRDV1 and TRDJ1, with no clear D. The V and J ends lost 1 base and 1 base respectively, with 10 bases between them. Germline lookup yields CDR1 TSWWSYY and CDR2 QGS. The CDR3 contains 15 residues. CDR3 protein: CALGEHRVSTDKLIF. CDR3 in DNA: TGTGCTCTTGGGGAACACCGGGTGAGCACCGATAAACTCATCTTT.

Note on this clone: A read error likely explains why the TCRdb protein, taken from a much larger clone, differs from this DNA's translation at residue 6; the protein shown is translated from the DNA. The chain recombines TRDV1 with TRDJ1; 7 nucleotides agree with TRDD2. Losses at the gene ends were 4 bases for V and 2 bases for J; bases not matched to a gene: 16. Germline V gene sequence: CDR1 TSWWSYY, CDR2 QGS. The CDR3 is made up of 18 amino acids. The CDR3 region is CALGVETFPTTSTDKLIF. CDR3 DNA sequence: TGTGCTCTTGGGGTCGAGACCTTTCCTACGACGTCGACCGATAAACTCATCTTT.

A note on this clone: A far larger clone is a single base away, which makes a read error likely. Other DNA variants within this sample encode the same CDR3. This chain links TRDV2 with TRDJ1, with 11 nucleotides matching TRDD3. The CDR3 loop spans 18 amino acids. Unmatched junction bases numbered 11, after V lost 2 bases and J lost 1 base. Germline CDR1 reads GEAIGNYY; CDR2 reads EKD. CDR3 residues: CACDRGTGGYVGTDKLIF. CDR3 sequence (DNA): TGTGCCTGTGACAGGGGTACTGGGGGATATGTTGGCACCGATAAACTCATCTTT.

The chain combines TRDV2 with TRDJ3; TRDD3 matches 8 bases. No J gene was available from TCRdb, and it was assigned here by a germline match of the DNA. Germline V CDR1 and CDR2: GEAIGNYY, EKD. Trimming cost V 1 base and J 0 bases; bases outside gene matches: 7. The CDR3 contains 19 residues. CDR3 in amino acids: CACDTATGGNSWDTRQMFF. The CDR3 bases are TGTGCCTGTGACACGGCGACTGGGGGTAACTCCTGGGACACCCGACAGATGTTTTTC.

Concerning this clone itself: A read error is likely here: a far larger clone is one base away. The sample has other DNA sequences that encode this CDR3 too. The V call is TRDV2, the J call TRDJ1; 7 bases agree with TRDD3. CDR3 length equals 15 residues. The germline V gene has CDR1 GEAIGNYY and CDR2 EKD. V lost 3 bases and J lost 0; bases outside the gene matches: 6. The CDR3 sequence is CACDVLGDNTDKLIF. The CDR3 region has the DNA TGTGCCTGTGACGTACTAGGGGATAACACCGATAAACTCATCTTT.

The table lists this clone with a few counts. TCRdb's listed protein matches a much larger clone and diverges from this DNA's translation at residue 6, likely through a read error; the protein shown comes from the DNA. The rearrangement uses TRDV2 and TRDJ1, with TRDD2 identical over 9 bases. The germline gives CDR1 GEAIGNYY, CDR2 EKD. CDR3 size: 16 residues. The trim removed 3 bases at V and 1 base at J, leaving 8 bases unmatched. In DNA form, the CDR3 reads TGTGCCTGTGACTCCCCTTCCTACGTGGGCACCGATAAACTCATCTTT. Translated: CACDSPSYVGTDKLIF.

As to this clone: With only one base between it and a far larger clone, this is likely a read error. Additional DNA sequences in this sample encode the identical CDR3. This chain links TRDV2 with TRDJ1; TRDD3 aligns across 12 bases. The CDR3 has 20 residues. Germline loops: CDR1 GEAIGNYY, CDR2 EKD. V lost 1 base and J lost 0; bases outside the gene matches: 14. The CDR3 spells CACDTVLGDTPFRYTDKLIF. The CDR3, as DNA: TGTGCCTGTGACACTGTACTGGGGGATACACCTTTTAGGTACACCGATAAACTCATCTTT.

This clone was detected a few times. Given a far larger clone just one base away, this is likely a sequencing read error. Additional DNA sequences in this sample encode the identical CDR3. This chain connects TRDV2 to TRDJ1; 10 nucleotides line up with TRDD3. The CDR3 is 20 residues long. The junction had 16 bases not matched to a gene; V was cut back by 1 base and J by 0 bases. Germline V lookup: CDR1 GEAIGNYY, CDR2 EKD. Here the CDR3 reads CACDTVLGDTPFRYTDKLIF. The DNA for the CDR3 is TGTGCCTGTGACACTGTATTGGGGGATACCCCTTTTAGGTACACCGATAAACTCATCTTT.

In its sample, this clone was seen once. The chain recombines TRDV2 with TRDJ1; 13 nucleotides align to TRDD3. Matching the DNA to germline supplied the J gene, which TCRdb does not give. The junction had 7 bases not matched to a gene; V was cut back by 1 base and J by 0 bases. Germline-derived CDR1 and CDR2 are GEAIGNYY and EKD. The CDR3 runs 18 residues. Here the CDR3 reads CACDTWLTGGYDTDKLIF. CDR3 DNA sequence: TGTGCCTGTGACACTTGGTTGACTGGGGGATACGACACCGATAAACTCATCTTT.

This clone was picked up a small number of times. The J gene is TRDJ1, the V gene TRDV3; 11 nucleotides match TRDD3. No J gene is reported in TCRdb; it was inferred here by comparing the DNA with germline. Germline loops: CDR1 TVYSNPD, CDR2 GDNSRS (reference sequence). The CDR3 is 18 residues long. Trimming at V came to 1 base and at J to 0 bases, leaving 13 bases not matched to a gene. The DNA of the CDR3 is TGTGCCTTTAAGTTGGCTGGGGGATACTCCTGGGACACCGATAAACTCATCTTT. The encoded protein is CAFKLAGGYSWDTDKLIF. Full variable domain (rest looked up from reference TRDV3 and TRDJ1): CDKVTQSSPDQTVASGSEVVLLCTYDTVYSNPDLFWYRIRPDYSFQFVFYGDNSRSEGADFTQGRFSVKHILTQKAFHLVISPVRTEDSATYYCAFKLAGGYSWDTDKLIFGKGTRVTVEP.

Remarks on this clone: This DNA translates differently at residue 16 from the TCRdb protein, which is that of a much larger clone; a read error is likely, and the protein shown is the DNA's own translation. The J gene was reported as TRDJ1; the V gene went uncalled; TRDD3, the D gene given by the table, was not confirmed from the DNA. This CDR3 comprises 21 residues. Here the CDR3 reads CAVASYLRRMLLGDTDDKLIF. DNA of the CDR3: TGTGCTGTCGCTTCCTATCTACGACGTATGCTACTGGGGGATACGGACGATAAACTCATCTTT.

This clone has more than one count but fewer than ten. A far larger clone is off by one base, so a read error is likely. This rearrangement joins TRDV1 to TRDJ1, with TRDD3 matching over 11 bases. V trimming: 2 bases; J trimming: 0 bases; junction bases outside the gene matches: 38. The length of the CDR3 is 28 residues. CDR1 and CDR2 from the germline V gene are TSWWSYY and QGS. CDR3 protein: CALGEAKSFSYRQLGDMGWQVYTDKLIF. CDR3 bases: TGTGCTCTTGGGGAAGCGAAATCCTTCTCCTATCGCCAACTGGGGGATATGGGGTGGCAAGTTTACACCGATAAACTCATCTTT.

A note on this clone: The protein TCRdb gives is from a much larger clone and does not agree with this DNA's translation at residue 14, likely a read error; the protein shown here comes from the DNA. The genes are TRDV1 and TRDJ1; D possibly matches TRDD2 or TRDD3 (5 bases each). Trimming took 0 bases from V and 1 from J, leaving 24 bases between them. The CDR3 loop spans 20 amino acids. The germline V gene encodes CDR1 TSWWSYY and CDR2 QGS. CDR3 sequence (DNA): TGTGCTCTTGGGGAACTAGGCCTACTTGGGGAACTTAAGTGCACCGATAAACTCATCTTT. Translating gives CALGELGLLGELKCTDKLIF.

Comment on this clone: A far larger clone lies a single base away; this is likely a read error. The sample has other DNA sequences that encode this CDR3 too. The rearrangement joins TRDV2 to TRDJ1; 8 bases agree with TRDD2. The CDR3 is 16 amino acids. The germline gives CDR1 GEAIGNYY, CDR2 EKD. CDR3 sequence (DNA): TGTGCCTGTGACTCCTCTTCCTACGTGGGCACCGACAAACTCATCTTT. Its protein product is CACDSSSYVGTDKLIF.

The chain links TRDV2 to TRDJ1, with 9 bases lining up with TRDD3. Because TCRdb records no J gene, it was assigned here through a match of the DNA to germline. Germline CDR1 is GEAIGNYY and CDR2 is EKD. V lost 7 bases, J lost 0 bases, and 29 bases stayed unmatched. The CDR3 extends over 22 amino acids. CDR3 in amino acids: CACKPRAPRWGICSPNTDKLIF. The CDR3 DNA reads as TGTGCCTGCAAACCTCGGGCTCCTAGGTGGGGGATATGCTCTCCTAACACCGATAAACTCATCTTT.

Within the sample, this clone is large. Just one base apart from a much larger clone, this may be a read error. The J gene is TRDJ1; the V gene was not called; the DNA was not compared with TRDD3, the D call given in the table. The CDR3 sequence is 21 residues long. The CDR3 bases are TGTGCTGTCGCTTCCAATCTACGACGTATGCTACTGGGGGATACGGCCGATAAACTCATCTTT. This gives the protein CAVASNLRRMLLGDTADKLIF.

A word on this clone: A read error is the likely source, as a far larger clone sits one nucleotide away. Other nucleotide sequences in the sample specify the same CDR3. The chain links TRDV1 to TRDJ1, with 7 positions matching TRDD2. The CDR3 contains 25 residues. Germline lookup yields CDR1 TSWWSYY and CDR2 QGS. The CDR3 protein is CALGELHLLHPLLPISSGWNDKLIF. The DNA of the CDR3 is TGCGCTCTTGGGGAACTCCATCTTCTTCATCCACTACTTCCTATATCGTCGGGGTGGAACGATAAACTCATCTTT.

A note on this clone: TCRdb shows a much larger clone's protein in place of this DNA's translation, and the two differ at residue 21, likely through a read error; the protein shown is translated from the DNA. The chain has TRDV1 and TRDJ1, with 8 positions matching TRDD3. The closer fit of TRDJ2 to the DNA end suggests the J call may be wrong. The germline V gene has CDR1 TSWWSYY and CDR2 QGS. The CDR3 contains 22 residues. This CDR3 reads CALGEPYLPPTPVLGVSDKLFF. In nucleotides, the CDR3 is TGTGCTCTTGGGGAACCGTACCTCCCTCCTACTCCCGTACTGGGGGTTTCCGATAAACTCTTCTTT.

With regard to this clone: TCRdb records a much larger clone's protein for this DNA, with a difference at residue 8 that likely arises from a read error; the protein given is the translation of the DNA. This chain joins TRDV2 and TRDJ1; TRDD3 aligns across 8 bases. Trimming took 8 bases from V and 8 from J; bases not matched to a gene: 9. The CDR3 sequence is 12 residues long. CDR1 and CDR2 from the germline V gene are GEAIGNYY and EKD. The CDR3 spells CASRGINEKLIF. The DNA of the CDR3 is TGTGCCTCCCGGGGGATAAATGAAAAACTCATCTTT.